One TCR beta chain is described in this entry. Antigen unknown. 60 Vbeta and 13 Jbeta primers were used in PCR. The assay was immunoSEQ multiplex PCR, and TCRdb's table has in-frame clones only and misses some. Here the sample table reports approximately 140,000 clones. This sample is part of a study of cytomegalovirus exposure and HLA in healthy donors. The germline gives CDR1 KGHSH, CDR2 LQKENI. J gave up 7 bases and V 3 bases, and 8 bases lay outside the gene matches. The CDR3 totals 16 residues. General study findings and limits: For TCR beta chains, V- and J-gene trimming was later linked to a missense DCLRE1C variant.

The receptor's source is a woman in her forties or fifties in good health and CMV-seronegative. Source material: PBMCs. The chain links TRBV18 to TRBJ2-1; 11 positions match TRBD1. The CDR3 sequence is CASSPPGQGGLNEQFF. The CDR3, as DNA: TGTGCCAGCTCACCGCCGGGACAGGGGGGCTTGAATGAGCAGTTCTTC.